Listed here is a single TCR beta chain. Its matching antigen is unknown. The CDR3 extends over 13 amino acids. Germline V lookup: CDR1 MNHEY, CDR2 SMNVEV (reference sequence). Trimming shortened V by 4 bases and J by 2 bases, and 7 bases separated the two germline ends. Generated by immunoSEQ multiplex PCR, the TCRdb table keeps only in-frame clones and is missing some. The sample contains more than 850,000 clones, around 82% of which appear only once. The sample is drawn from a study of shared clonotypes between healthy human individuals. Study results and caveats: It was anticipated that sequencing depth would influence how many clonotypes donors shared.

V and J are TRBV27 and TRBJ2-3; D gene ambiguous. The sequenced sample was memory CD4+ T cells from PBMCs. Stated subset: CD45RA-negative fraction. This receptor was identified in a man aged 18 to 30 in good health. Some clones in this sample may be carry-over from other donors' samples. The CDR3 nucleotides are TGTGCCAGCAGTTCTCTCATCACAGATACGCAGTATTTT. Protein: CASSSLITDTQYF.